These T cell receptor beta chains were read from a single sample in a study of cytomegalovirus exposure and HLA in healthy donors. Repertoires were generated with immunoSEQ multiplex PCR, while TCRdb's copy carries only in-frame clones and drops some. Found here are about 130,000 clones, roughly four fifths of them singletons; the top ten hold 1.8%. Sequencing was performed on PBMCs. These receptors were collected from a woman between 50 and 59 years old in good health and CMV-seronegative. Each CDR3 is given without its conserved first and last residue. Fields, in order: J gene, V gene, CDR3 length, CDR3 protein.

>TRBJ1-3|TRBV6-6|14
ASSYSTGFSGNTIY
>TRBJ2-7|TRBV5-6|11
ASSLVGGHEQY
>TRBJ2-7|TRBV7-9|17
ASSPIAGLAGSGDYEQY
>TRBJ2-7|TRBV18|12
ASSYGGSIYEQY
>TRBJ2-1|TRBV2|12
ASRPDLAGNEQF
>TRBJ1-2|TRBV28|12
ASSSGSGRLGYT
>TRBJ2-5|TRBV11-2|14
ASSPQTTGGGKTQY
>TRBJ2-3|TRBV27|12
ASRVIRGTDTQY
>TRBJ1-2|TRBV28|12
ASILSGLNYGYT
>TRBJ2-7|TRBV4-3|14
ASSPGLAGVTYEQY
>TRBJ2-7|TRBV4-1|13
ASSQPGTRPDEQY
>TRBJ2-3|TRBV6-1|11
ASHLLGQGTQY
>TRBJ2-7|TRBV7-2|10
ASSPIPYEQY
>TRBJ2-5|TRBV9|12
ASSGRDFQETQY
>TRBJ2-5|TRBV19|11
AAAGGKQETQY
>TRBJ2-7|TRBV2|12
ASRADRGLDEQY
>TRBJ1-1|TRBV9|13
ASSVGIGESTEAF
>TRBJ2-2|TRBV4-2|15
ASSLDLSGSATGELF
>TRBJ2-5|TRBV27|13
ASSILGGRGETQY
>TRBJ1-1|TRBV6-4|12
ASSDSGGGTEAF
>TRBJ2-1|TRBV6-6|11
ASSLLADNEQF
>TRBJ2-1|TRBV7-2|13
ASSILAGGVDEQF